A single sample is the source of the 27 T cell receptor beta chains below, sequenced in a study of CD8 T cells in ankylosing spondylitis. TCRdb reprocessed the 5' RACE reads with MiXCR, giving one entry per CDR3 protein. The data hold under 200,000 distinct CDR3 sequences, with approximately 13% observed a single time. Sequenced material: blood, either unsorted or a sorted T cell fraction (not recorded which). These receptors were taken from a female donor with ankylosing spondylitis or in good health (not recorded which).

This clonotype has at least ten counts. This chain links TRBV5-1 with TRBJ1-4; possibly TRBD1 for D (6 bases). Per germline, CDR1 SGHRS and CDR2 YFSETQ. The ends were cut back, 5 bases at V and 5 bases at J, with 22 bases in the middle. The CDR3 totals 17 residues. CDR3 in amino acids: CASSYTQGRGGNEKLFF. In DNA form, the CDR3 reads TGCGCCAGCAGTTACACCCAGGGGAGGGGTGGAAATGAAAAACTGTTTTTT. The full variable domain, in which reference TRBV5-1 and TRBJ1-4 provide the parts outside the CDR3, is KAGVTQTPRYLIKTRGQQVTLSCSPISGHRSVSWYQQTPGQGLQFLFEYFSETQRNKGNFPGRFSGRQFSNSRSEMNVSTLELGDSALYLCASSYTQGRGGNEKLFFGSGTQLSVL.

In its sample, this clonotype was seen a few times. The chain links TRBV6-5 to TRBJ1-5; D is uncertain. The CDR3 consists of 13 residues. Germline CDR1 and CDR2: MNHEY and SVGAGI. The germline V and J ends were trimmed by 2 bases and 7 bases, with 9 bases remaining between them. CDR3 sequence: CASSYGELQPQHF. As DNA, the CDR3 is TGTGCCAGCAGTTACGGGGAACTGCAGCCCCAGCATTTT.

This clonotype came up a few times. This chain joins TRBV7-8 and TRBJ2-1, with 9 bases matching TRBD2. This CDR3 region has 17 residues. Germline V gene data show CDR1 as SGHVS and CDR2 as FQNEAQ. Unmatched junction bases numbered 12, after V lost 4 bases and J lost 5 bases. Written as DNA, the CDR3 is TGTGCCAGCAGCTCGGTAGCGGGAGCACTTAAAAACAATGAGCAGTTCTTC. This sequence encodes CASSSVAGALKNNEQFF.

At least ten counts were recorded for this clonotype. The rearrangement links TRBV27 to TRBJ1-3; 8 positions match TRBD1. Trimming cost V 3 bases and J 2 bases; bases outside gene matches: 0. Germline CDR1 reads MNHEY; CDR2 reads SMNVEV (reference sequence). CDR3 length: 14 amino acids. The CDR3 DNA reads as TGTGCCAGCAGTTTCAGGGGGCCTGGAAACACCATATATTTT. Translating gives CASSFRGPGNTIYF.

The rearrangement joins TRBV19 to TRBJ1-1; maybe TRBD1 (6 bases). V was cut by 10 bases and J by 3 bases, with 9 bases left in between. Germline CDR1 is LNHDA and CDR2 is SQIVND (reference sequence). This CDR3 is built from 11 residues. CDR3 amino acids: CAIQGYTEAFF. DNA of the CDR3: TGTGCCATTCAGGGGTACACTGAAGCTTTCTTT.

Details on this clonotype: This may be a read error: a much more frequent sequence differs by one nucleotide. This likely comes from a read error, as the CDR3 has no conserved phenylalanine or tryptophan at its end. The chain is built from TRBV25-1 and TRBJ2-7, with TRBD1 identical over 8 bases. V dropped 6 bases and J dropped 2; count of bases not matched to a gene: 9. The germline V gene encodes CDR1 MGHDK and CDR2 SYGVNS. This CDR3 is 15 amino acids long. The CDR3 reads CASSTRQGLTYEQYS. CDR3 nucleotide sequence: TGTGCCAGCAGCACCAGACAGGGGCTAACCTACGAGCAGTACTCC.

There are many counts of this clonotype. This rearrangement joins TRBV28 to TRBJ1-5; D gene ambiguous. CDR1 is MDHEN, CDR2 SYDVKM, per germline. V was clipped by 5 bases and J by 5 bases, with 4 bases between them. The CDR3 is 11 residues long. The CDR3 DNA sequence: TGTGCCAGCAGTGACGATCAGCCCCAGCATTTT. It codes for CASSDDQPQHF.

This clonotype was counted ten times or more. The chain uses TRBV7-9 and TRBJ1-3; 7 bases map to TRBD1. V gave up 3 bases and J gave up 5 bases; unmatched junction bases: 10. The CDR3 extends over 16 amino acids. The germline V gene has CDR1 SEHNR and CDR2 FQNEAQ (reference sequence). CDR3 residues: CASSFKDRLLRNTIYF. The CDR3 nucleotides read TGTGCCAGCAGCTTCAAGGACAGGCTACTTCGAAACACCATATATTTT.

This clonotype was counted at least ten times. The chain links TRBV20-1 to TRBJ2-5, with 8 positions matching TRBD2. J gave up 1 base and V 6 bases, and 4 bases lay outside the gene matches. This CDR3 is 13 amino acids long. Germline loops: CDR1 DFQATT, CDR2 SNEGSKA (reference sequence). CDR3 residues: CSAQRESQETQYF. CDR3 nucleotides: TGCAGTGCGCAGCGGGAGAGCCAAGAGACCCAGTACTTC.

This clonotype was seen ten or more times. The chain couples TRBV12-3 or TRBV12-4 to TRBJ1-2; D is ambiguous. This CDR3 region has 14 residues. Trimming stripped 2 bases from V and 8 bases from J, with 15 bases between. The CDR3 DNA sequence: TGTGCCAGCAGTTTATACGGGAACCTCCCCGGCTACACCTTC. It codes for CASSLYGNLPGYTF.

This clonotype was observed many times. The CDR3 nucleotides are TGCAGTGCCCCCACCGAGTACATTCAGTACTTC. It yields the protein CSAPTEYIQYF. The chain is built from TRBV20-1 and TRBJ2-4; no clear D. This CDR3 contains 11 residues. Per germline, CDR1 DFQATT and CDR2 SNEGSKA (reference sequence). Deletions cut 6 bases from V and 8 bases from J, with 11 bases between.

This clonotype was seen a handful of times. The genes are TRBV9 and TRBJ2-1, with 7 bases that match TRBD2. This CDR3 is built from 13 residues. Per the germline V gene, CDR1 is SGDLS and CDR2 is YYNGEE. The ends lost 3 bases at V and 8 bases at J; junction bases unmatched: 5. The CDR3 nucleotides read TGTGCCAGCAGCGCCGGGACTAAAGATGAGCAGTTCTTC. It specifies CASSAGTKDEQFF.

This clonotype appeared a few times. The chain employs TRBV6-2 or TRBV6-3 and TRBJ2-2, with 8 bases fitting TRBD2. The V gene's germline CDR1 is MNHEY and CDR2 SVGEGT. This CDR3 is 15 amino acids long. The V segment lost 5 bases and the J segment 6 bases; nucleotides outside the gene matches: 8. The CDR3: CASSTRLASSGELFF. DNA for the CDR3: TGTGCCAGCAGTACCCGACTAGCGTCGTCCGGGGAGCTGTTTTTT.

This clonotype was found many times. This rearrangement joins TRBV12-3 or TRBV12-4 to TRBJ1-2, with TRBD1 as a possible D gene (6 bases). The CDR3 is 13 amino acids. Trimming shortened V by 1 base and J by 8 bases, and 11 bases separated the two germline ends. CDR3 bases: TGTGCCAGCAGTTTAGGGGGGGCGCAGGGCTACACCTTC. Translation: CASSLGGAQGYTF.

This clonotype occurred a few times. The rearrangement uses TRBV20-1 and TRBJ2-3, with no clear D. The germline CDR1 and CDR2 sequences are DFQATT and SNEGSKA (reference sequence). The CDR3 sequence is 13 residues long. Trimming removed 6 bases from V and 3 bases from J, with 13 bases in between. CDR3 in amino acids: CSATGTSTDTQYF. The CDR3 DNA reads TGCAGTGCCACCGGAACCTCAACAGATACGCAGTATTTT.

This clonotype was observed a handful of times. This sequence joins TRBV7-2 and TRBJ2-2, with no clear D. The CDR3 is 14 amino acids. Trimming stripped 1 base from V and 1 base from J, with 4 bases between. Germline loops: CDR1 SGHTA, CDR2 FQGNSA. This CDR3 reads CASSLDWNTGELFF. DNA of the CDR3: TGTGCCAGCAGCTTAGACTGGAACACCGGGGAGCTGTTTTTT.

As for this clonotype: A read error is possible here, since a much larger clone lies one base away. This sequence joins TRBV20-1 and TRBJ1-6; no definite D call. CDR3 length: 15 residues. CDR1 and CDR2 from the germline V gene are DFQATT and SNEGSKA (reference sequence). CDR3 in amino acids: CGARDGSEVNSPLHF. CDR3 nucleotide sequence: TGCGGTGCTAGAGATGGGTCCGAGGTTAATTCACCCCTCCACTTT.

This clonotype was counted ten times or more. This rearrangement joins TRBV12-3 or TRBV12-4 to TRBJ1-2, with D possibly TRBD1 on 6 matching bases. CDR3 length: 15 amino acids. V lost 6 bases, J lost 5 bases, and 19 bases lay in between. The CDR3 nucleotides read TGTGCCAGCAGGCCCGGGGGGGCGGGTCGGTATGGCTACACCTTC. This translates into CASRPGGAGRYGYTF.

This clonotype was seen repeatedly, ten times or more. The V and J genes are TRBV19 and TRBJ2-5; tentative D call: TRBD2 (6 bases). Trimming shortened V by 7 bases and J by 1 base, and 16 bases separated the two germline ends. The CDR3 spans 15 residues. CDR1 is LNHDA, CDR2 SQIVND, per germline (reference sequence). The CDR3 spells CASKRRERPQETQYF. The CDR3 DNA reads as TGTGCCAGTAAGAGGAGGGAGCGGCCCCAAGAGACCCAGTACTTC.

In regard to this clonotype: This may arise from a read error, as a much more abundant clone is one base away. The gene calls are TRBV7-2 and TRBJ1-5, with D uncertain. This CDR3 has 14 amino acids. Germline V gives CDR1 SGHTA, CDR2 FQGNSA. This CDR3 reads CASSLVGADQSQHF. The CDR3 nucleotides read TGTGCCAGCAGCTTAGTGGGTGCCGATCAGTCCCAGCATTTT.

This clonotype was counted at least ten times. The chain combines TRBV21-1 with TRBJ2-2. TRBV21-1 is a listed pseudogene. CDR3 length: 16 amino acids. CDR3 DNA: TGTGCCAGCAGCAAAGTAGGTCATGGCGGAACCGGGGAGCTGTTTTTT. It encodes CASSKVGHGGTGELFF.

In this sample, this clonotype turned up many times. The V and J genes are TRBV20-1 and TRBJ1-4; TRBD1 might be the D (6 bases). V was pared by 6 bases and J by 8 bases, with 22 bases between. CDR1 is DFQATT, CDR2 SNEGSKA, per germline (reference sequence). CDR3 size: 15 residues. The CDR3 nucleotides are TGCAGTGCCCAACCCCGGACAGAAAGGCGAGAAAAACTGTTTTTT. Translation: CSAQPRTERREKLFF.

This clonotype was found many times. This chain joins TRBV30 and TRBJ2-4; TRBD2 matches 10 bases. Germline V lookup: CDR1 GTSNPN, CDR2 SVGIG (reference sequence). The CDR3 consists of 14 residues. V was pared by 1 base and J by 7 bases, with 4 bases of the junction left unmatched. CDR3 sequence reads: CAWSGTSGANIQYF. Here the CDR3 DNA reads TGTGCCTGGAGTGGGACTAGCGGAGCGAACATTCAGTACTTC.

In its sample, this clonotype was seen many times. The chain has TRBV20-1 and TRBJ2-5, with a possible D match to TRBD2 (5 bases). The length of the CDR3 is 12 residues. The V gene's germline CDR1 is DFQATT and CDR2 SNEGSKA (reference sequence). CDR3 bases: TGCAGGGTCGCGGGCCTTGGGGAGACCCAGTACTTC. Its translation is CRVAGLGETQYF.

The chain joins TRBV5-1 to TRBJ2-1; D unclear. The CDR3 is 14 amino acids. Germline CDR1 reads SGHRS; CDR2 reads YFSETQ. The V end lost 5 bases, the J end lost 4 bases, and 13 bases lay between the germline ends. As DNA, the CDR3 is TGCGCCAGCAGACCACCCCACCTTTACAATGAGCAGTTCTTC. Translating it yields CASRPPHLYNEQFF.

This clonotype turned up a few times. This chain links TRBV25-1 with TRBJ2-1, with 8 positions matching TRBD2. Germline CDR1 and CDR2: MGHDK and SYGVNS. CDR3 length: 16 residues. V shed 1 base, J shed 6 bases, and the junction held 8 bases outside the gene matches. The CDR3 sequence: CASSELLREASNEQFF. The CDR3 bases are TGTGCCAGCAGTGAATTGTTGCGGGAGGCAAGCAATGAGCAGTTCTTC. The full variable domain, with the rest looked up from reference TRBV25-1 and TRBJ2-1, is EADIYQTPRYLVIGTGKKITLECSQTMGHDKMYWYQQDPGMELHLIHYSYGVNSTEKGDLSSESTVSRIRTEHFPLTLESARPSHTSQYLCASSELLREASNEQFFGPGTRLTVL.

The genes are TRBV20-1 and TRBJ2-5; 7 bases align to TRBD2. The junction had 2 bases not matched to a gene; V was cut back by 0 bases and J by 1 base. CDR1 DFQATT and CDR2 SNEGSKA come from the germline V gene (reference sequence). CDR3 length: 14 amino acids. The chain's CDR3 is CSARDPSGQETQYF. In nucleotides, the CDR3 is TGCAGTGCTAGAGATCCTAGCGGCCAAGAGACCCAGTACTTC.